These T cell receptor beta chains were read from a single sample in a study of identical twins. TCRdb itself ran the 5' RACE reads through MiXCR, one entry per CDR3 protein. This repertoire shows a few hundred thousand distinct CDR3 sequences, under 9.5% found once; its top ten account for roughly 2%. These sequences were also reported in another study, on yellow fever vaccine responses in identical twins.

The sequenced sample was memory (CD45RO+) T cells sorted from blood. All receptors come from a woman aged 18-30 years in good health. Both conserved end residues are part of each CDR3. The D gene is left open where the match is weak. The size field is filled for only some rows; it gives once, few, many or a size class.

clone size: few
J gene: TRBJ2-1
V gene: TRBV20-1
D gene: NA
CDR3 length: 14
CDR3 DNA: TGCAGTGCTACCAACACGGACGGTTACAATGAGCAGTTCTTC
CDR3 protein: CSATNTDGYNEQFF

clone size: NA
J gene: TRBJ1-2
V gene: TRBV5-1
D gene: NA
CDR3 length: 13
CDR3 DNA: TGCGCCAGCAGCTTGACAGGGACCTATGGCTACACCTTC
CDR3 protein: CASSLTGTYGYTF

clone size: few
J gene: TRBJ2-3
V gene: TRBV7-6
D gene: NA
CDR3 length: 15
CDR3 DNA: TGTGCCAGCAGCCGGACAGGACTACTCACAGATACGCAGTATTTT
CDR3 protein: CASSRTGLLTDTQYF

clone size: NA
J gene: TRBJ2-6
V gene: TRBV2
D gene: NA
CDR3 length: 17
CDR3 DNA: TGTGCCAGCAGACTACTGACTGAAAGCTCTGGGGCCAACGTCCTGACTTTC
CDR3 protein: CASRLLTESSGANVLTF

clone size: few
J gene: TRBJ2-1
V gene: TRBV5-8
D gene: NA
CDR3 length: 16
CDR3 DNA: TGTGCCAGCAGCTTGTCGGCAGGGCTGACCTACAATGAGCAGTTCTTC
CDR3 protein: CASSLSAGLTYNEQFF

clone size: few
J gene: TRBJ2-4
V gene: TRBV5-8
D gene: NA
CDR3 length: 16
CDR3 DNA: TGTGCCAGCAGCTTGGAGGGGGGTCTAACCAAAAACATTCAGTACTTC
CDR3 protein: CASSLEGGLTKNIQYF

clone size: NA
J gene: TRBJ2-5
V gene: TRBV20-1
D gene: NA
CDR3 length: 16
CDR3 DNA: TGCAGTGCACCACAGGGGTCGGCGGGACTAAGAGAGACCCAGTACTTC
CDR3 protein: CSAPQGSAGLRETQYF

clone size: few
J gene: TRBJ2-7
V gene: TRBV15
D gene: TRBD2
CDR3 length: 16
CDR3 DNA: TGTGCCACCAGCAGAGTAACCGGGACTAGACGCTACGAGCAGTACTTC
CDR3 protein: CATSRVTGTRRYEQYF

clone size: few
J gene: TRBJ2-7
V gene: TRBV9
D gene: NA
CDR3 length: 14
CDR3 DNA: TGTGCCAGCAGCGCCCTTTCACAGGGAACCGAGCAGTACTTC
CDR3 protein: CASSALSQGTEQYF

clone size: many
J gene: TRBJ2-1
V gene: TRBV15
D gene: TRBD2
CDR3 length: 11
CDR3 DNA: TGTGCCACGGGAAAAAAGGGACTACAGTTCTTC
CDR3 protein: CATGKKGLQFF

clone size: many
J gene: TRBJ2-1
V gene: TRBV20-1
D gene: NA
CDR3 length: 13
CDR3 DNA: TGCAGTGCTCGACACAGCTCCTACAATGAGCAGTTCTTC
CDR3 protein: CSARHSSYNEQFF

clone size: NA
J gene: TRBJ2-7
V gene: TRBV6-1
D gene: TRBD2
CDR3 length: 14
CDR3 DNA: TGTGCCAGCATCCCTAGCGGAACCTCCTACGAGCAGTACTTC
CDR3 protein: CASIPSGTSYEQYF

clone size: many
J gene: TRBJ2-2
V gene: TRBV12-3/TRBV12-4
D gene: TRBD2
CDR3 length: 17
CDR3 DNA: TGTGCCAGCAGTCTCCCCGTGGGACTAGCGGGCGGCGGGGAGCTGTTTTTT
CDR3 protein: CASSLPVGLAGGGELFF

clone size: few
J gene: TRBJ1-2
V gene: TRBV10-3
D gene: NA
CDR3 length: 14
CDR3 DNA: TGTGCCACCCGGACAGACCTAACCCTCCCCGGCTACACCTTC
CDR3 protein: CATRTDLTLPGYTF

clone size: few
J gene: TRBJ1-1
V gene: TRBV5-1
D gene: TRBD1
CDR3 length: 13
CDR3 DNA: TGCGCCAGCAGCTTGGAGACAGGGACTGAAGCTTTCTTT
CDR3 protein: CASSLETGTEAFF

clone size: NA
J gene: TRBJ2-1
V gene: TRBV3-1
D gene: NA
CDR3 length: 16
CDR3 DNA: TGTGCCAGCAGCCAAGTTGGGGTAGCAGGGGGGCATGAGCAGTTCTTC
CDR3 protein: CASSQVGVAGGHEQFF

clone size: NA
J gene: TRBJ1-5
V gene: TRBV2
D gene: TRBD1
CDR3 length: 14
CDR3 DNA: TGTGCCAGCAGGGGACAGGGGGTCTATCAGCCCCAGCATTTT
CDR3 protein: CASRGQGVYQPQHF

clone size: few
J gene: TRBJ2-3
V gene: TRBV7-8
D gene: NA
CDR3 length: 14
CDR3 DNA: TGTGCCAGCAGCTTCAACGGGCAGGCAGATACGCAGTATTTT
CDR3 protein: CASSFNGQADTQYF

clone size: many
J gene: TRBJ2-1
V gene: TRBV29-1
D gene: NA
CDR3 length: 13
CDR3 DNA: TGCAGCGTTGTCGGACCGGGGTACAATGAGCAGTTCTTC
CDR3 protein: CSVVGPGYNEQFF

clone size: NA
J gene: TRBJ2-6
V gene: TRBV14
D gene: NA
CDR3 length: 20
CDR3 DNA: TGTGCCAGCAGCCCGGGCTGGGGGGCCCCAAATAGCTCTGGGGCCAACGTCCTGACTTTC
CDR3 protein: CASSPGWGAPNSSGANVLTF

clone size: few
J gene: TRBJ1-2
V gene: TRBV10-3
D gene: TRBD1
CDR3 length: 12
CDR3 DNA: TGTGCCATCAGAATGACAGGGGAGGGCTACACCTTC
CDR3 protein: CAIRMTGEGYTF

clone size: many
J gene: TRBJ1-1
V gene: TRBV24-1
D gene: TRBD1
CDR3 length: 15
CDR3 DNA: TGTGCCACCAGTGGTGGGGACAGGGGTAAACCTGAAGCTTTCTTT
CDR3 protein: CATSGGDRGKPEAFF

clone size: few
J gene: TRBJ1-2
V gene: TRBV2
D gene: NA
CDR3 length: 12
CDR3 DNA: TGTGCCAGCAGAGAGGCAGGGGCAGGCTACACCTTC
CDR3 protein: CASREAGAGYTF

clone size: NA
J gene: TRBJ1-5
V gene: TRBV12-3/TRBV12-4
D gene: NA
CDR3 length: 12
CDR3 DNA: TGTGCCAGCAGTTCAATTAATCAGCCCCAGCATTTT
CDR3 protein: CASSSINQPQHF

clone size: many
J gene: TRBJ2-1
V gene: TRBV6-5
D gene: NA
CDR3 length: 14
CDR3 DNA: TGTGCCAGCAGTTACTCGAGGGTATACAATGAGCAGTTCTTC
CDR3 protein: CASSYSRVYNEQFF

clone size: many
J gene: TRBJ2-5
V gene: TRBV6-1
D gene: TRBD2
CDR3 length: 15
CDR3 DNA: TGTGCCACCCGACGTTCCGGGACTAGAGGAGAGACCCAGTACTTC
CDR3 protein: CATRRSGTRGETQYF

clone size: few
J gene: TRBJ2-5
V gene: TRBV7-6
D gene: TRBD1
CDR3 length: 15
CDR3 DNA: TGTGCCAGCAGCTTAGCCATCACAGGGGTCGAGACCCAGTACTTC
CDR3 protein: CASSLAITGVETQYF

clone size: few
J gene: TRBJ2-1
V gene: TRBV5-6
D gene: TRBD2
CDR3 length: 18
CDR3 DNA: TGTGCCAGCAGCCCTGAGGGCCCGGGAGGGCTTGCCTACAATGAGCAGTTCTTC
CDR3 protein: CASSPEGPGGLAYNEQFF

clone size: NA
J gene: TRBJ1-2
V gene: TRBV10-3
D gene: TRBD1
CDR3 length: 15
CDR3 DNA: TGTGCCATCAGCGGACAGGGGGACTCATCGGATGGCTACACCTTC
CDR3 protein: CAISGQGDSSDGYTF